Following are 26 T cell receptor beta chains from one sample sequenced in a study of CD8+CD57+ T cells in acquired aplastic anemia listed by TCRdb under 2018. Expansion of CD8+CD57+ cells had been shown by flow cytometry in the patients chosen for sequencing. Sequencing relied on an Illumina HiSeq 2000. Genomic DNA was used as template for profiling of TCR beta VDJ combinations and CDR3 sequences. Using fastp at Q25 and MiXCR, TCRdb reprocessed the public reads and kept productive beta chains. Entries that share a CDR3 protein sequence are merged under the most common genes and DNA. In this sample the table shows more than 95,000 distinct CDR3 sequences, about 40% of which occur a single time. Roughly 2.7% of the sample is taken by the ten largest. Input material: sorted CD4+, CD8+, or CD8+CD57+ T cells (not recorded which) from PBMCs. Receptors originate from a human donor with aplastic anemia.

V gene TRBV15 combines with J gene TRBJ1-2, with TRBD1 matching over 9 bases. V lost 1 base, J lost 8 bases, and 2 bases stayed unmatched. The length of the CDR3 is 13 residues. Germline V gene lookup returns CDR1 LNHNV and CDR2 YYDKDF (reference sequence). Here the CDR3 reads CATSRGTGAGYTF. Written as DNA, the CDR3 is TGTGCCACCAGCAGAGGGACAGGGGCGGGCTACACCTTC. The entire variable domain, with the rest obtained from reference TRBV15 and TRBJ1-2, is as follows: DAMVIQNPRYQVTQFGKPVTLSCSQTLNHNVMYWYQQKSSQAPKLLFHYYDKDFNNEADTPDNFQSRRPNTSFCFLDIRSPGLGDTAMYLCATSRGTGAGYTFGSGTRLTVV.

This clonotype was detected ten times or more. V usage is TRBV24-1 and J usage is TRBJ2-3, with TRBD1 matching over 9 bases. Germline CDR1 is KGHDR and CDR2 is SFDVKD. The V gene end was trimmed by 9 bases and the J gene end by 5 bases; junction bases not matched to a gene: 11. The CDR3 is 15 amino acids. CDR3 sequence (DNA): TGTGCCACCTCCCAGGGACAGGGTTTGTTAGATACGCAGTATTTT. This encodes CATSQGQGLLDTQYF.

This clonotype was detected ten times or more. The chain carries TRBV20-1 and TRBJ1-2; tentatively, D is TRBD1 (5 bases). Germline-derived CDR1 and CDR2 are DFQATT and SNEGSKA (reference sequence). This CDR3 has 11 amino acids. Trimming removed 6 bases at V and 8 bases at J, with 13 bases between. The DNA for the CDR3 is TGCAGTGCCGACAGTCCCTCCGGCTACACCTTC. Translated, it gives CSADSPSGYTF.

In its sample, this clonotype was seen many times. The chain joins TRBV27 to TRBJ1-6; perhaps TRBD1 as D (6 bases). V was pared by 5 bases and J by 10 bases, with 18 bases between. Germline V gene sequence: CDR1 MNHEY, CDR2 SMNVEV (reference sequence). CDR3 length: 15 residues. The CDR3 region has the DNA TGTGCCAGCAGTCCGGAACAGGGCCGAGGATCACCCCTCCACTTT. Residues: CASSPEQGRGSPLHF.

The table lists this clonotype with many counts. The V gene is TRBV9, the J gene TRBJ1-1, with 7 nucleotides matching TRBD1. Germline CDR1 reads SGDLS; CDR2 reads YYNGEE. Losses at the gene ends were 3 bases for V and 1 base for J; bases not matched to a gene: 6. This CDR3 spans 15 amino acids. The DNA of the CDR3 is TGTGCCAGCAGCGCCAGGGACAGTTGGAACACTGAAGCTTTCTTT. This codes for CASSARDSWNTEAFF.

This clonotype was observed many times. The chain uses TRBV20-1 and TRBJ2-1; no reliable D call. V shed 3 bases and J shed 5 bases, with 14 bases lying between them. Germline V CDR1 and CDR2: DFQATT, SNEGSKA (reference sequence). The CDR3 covers 14 residues. The CDR3 sequence: CSASGRVTHNEQFF. The CDR3 DNA is TGCAGTGCTAGCGGTCGAGTGACCCACAATGAGCAGTTCTTC.

This rearrangement joins TRBV10-3 to TRBJ2-4, with a weak D call TRBD2 (5 bases). The CDR3 loop spans 13 amino acids. Germline loops: CDR1 ENHRY, CDR2 SYGVKD. V lost 6 bases, J lost 4 bases, and 10 bases lay in between. CDR3 protein: CAIRGDSKNIQYF. In DNA, the CDR3 is TGTGCCATCAGGGGAGACTCGAAAAACATTCAGTACTTC.

Note on this clonotype: A much larger clone differs from this one at a single base, so this may be a read error. The chain links TRBV10-3 to TRBJ1-2; 7 bases are shared with TRBD1. This CDR3 is built from 12 residues. Per germline, CDR1 ENHRY and CDR2 SYGVKD. With 4 bases clipped from V and 4 bases from J, the junction kept 0 bases outside the gene matches. CDR3 residues: CAISGTGYGYTF. Here the CDR3 DNA reads TGTGCCATCAGTGGGACAGGCTATGGCTACACCTTC.

This clonotype was recorded at least ten times. The chain carries TRBV14 and TRBJ1-1; perhaps TRBD1 as D (6 bases). Between the trimmed V and J ends, which lost 4 bases and 0 bases, there was a span of 9 bases. The CDR3 spans 14 residues. CDR1 is SGHDN, CDR2 FVKESK, per germline. The CDR3 protein is CASSLQGMNTEAFF. CDR3 nucleotides: TGTGCCAGCAGCCTCCAGGGGATGAACACTGAAGCTTTCTTT.

The J gene is TRBJ1-3, the V gene TRBV13; maybe TRBD1 (5 bases). V lost 3 bases and J 9 bases, leaving 15 bases between the germline ends. The CDR3 is 14 residues long. Germline lookup yields CDR1 PRHDT and CDR2 FYEKMQ (reference sequence). The DNA of the CDR3 is TGTGCCAGCAGCTTCTTTATTGGGGGGAGCACCATATATTTT. This gives the protein CASSFFIGGSTIYF.

This clonotype was counted a single time. The chain combines TRBV29-1 with TRBJ2-2; the match to TRBD2 covers 8 bases. CDR3 length: 15 residues. Germline V gene lookup returns CDR1 SQVTM and CDR2 ANQGSEA. With 2 bases clipped from V and 1 base from J, the junction kept 3 bases outside the gene matches. CDR3 sequence: CSVERGGRNTGELFF. CDR3 nucleotides: TGCAGCGTTGAACGGGGGGGCAGGAACACCGGGGAGCTGTTTTTT.

This clonotype appeared many times. The chain has TRBV14 and TRBJ1-2, with unresolved D. Germline CDR1 reads SGHDN; CDR2 reads FVKESK. V was cut by 4 bases and J by 5 bases, with 11 bases left in between. The CDR3 runs to 13 residues. CDR3 nucleotides: TGTGCCAGCAGCCGGACGGATAATTATGGCTACACCTTC. Translation: CASSRTDNYGYTF.

There are many counts of this clonotype. The rearrangement links TRBV6-4 to TRBJ1-5; no definite D call. Germline CDR1 MRHNA, CDR2 SNTAGT. V gave up 4 bases and J gave up 0 bases, with 4 bases separating them. The CDR3 contains 13 residues. CDR3 sequence (DNA): TGTGCCAGCAGTGTTAATAGCAATCAGCCCCAGCATTTT. Its translation is CASSVNSNQPQHF.

Concerning this clonotype: No conserved phenylalanine or tryptophan ends this CDR3, so it is likely a read error. J is TRBJ2-5 and V is TRBV12-3 or TRBV12-4; TRBD2 aligns across 7 bases. V trimming: 0 bases; J trimming: 5 bases; junction bases outside the gene matches: 3. The length of the CDR3 is 14 residues. For the CDR3, the DNA is TGTGCCAGCAGTTTAGCAGCGGGGCAGGAGACCCAGTACCTC. It is translated as CASSLAAGQETQYL.

The chain carries TRBV6-5 and TRBJ1-4; D possibly corresponds to TRBD1 (6 bases). This CDR3 contains 15 residues. In germline, CDR1 is MNHEY, CDR2 SVGAGI. Between the trimmed V and J ends, which lost 2 bases and 8 bases, there was a span of 15 bases. CDR3 region: CASSYRGAGDEKLFF. CDR3 DNA: TGTGCCAGCAGTTACCGAGGGGCAGGGGACGAAAAACTGTTTTTT.

About this clonotype: Here the CDR3 omits its conserved ending phenylalanine or tryptophan, so a read error is the likely source. The genes are TRBV6-4 and TRBJ2-2; 10 positions agree with TRBD1. This CDR3 has 15 amino acids. CDR1 MRHNA and CDR2 SNTAGT come from the germline V gene. With 6 bases clipped from V and 8 bases from J, the junction kept 9 bases outside the gene matches. CDR3 in DNA: TGTGCCAGCAGCCCCGCGACAGGGGGCGCGGGGGAGCTGTTTTCT. Translated, it gives CASSPATGGAGELFS.

V is TRBV10-2 and J is TRBJ1-4; D is undetermined. The germline V gene encodes CDR1 WSHSY and CDR2 SAAADI. V was shortened by 0 bases and J by 8 bases, with 16 bases between the two germline ends. The CDR3 has 16 amino acids. DNA of the CDR3: TGCGCCAGCAGTGAGTCAGTTCGCAGGAGAGAGGAAAAACTGTTTTTT. This sequence encodes CASSESVRRREEKLFF.

This clonotype has a handful of counts. The chain uses TRBV10-2 and TRBJ2-1; possibly TRBD2 for D (6 bases). This CDR3 contains 16 residues. V was cut by 1 base and J by 0 bases, with 10 bases left in between. Per the germline V gene, CDR1 is WSHSY and CDR2 is SAAADI. Here the CDR3 reads CASSEWGVSSYNEQFF. CDR3 bases: TGCGCCAGCAGTGAGTGGGGGGTTAGCTCCTACAATGAGCAGTTCTTC.

This clonotype came up a few times. This chain joins TRBV7-9 and TRBJ1-1; D perhaps matches TRBD1 (5 bases). The CDR3 contains 16 residues. The germline V and J ends were trimmed by 3 bases and 7 bases, with 21 bases remaining between them. Germline V CDR1 and CDR2: SEHNR, FQNEAQ (reference sequence). The CDR3 DNA follows: TGTGCCAGCAGCTTCCCGGGACGGGGAGCAAAGGATGAAGCTTTCTTT. Its protein is CASSFPGRGAKDEAFF.

Of note for this clonotype: It may be a read error: a sequence one base away is much more abundant. V is TRBV5-6 and J is TRBJ1-5; D may be TRBD1 (5 bases). The germline V and J ends were trimmed by 4 bases and 3 bases, with 17 bases remaining between them. Germline V gene lookup returns CDR1 SGHDT and CDR2 YYEEEE. This CDR3 has 16 amino acids. CDR3 protein: CASSADGGKNNQPQHF. As DNA, the CDR3 is TGTGCCAGCAGCGCTGACGGGGGAAAGAACAATCAGCCCCAGCATTTT.

To note about this clonotype: A clone one base away is much larger, so this may be a read error. The rearrangement uses TRBV11-1 and TRBJ2-3; D possibly matches TRBD1 or TRBD2 (6 bases each). Germline values: CDR1 SGHAT, CDR2 FQDESV (reference sequence). Trimming took off 3 bases at V and 6 bases at J, with 19 bases between the two ends. The CDR3 is 16 amino acids. Here the CDR3 reads CASSLGVAEGGDTQYF. The CDR3 DNA sequence: TGTGCCAGCAGCTTGGGAGTCGCGGAGGGGGGTGATACGCAGTATTTT.

CDR3 loop: CASSMRPGEGHGYTF. CDR3 DNA sequence: TGTGCCAGTAGTATGCGGCCAGGGGAGGGCCATGGCTACACCTTC. J is TRBJ1-2 and V is TRBV19; D possibly corresponds to TRBD1 (6 bases). The V end lost 3 bases, the J end lost 6 bases, and 17 bases lay between the germline ends. The germline V gene has CDR1 LNHDA and CDR2 SQIVND (reference sequence). The CDR3 spans 15 residues.

The chain is built from TRBV6-1 and TRBJ1-1; 7 bases agree with TRBD1. Unmatched junction bases numbered 9, after V lost 2 bases and J lost 9 bases. Germline CDR1 and CDR2: MNHNS and SASEGT. This CDR3 spans 14 amino acids. For the CDR3, the DNA is TGTGCCAGCAGTGAATCGGGGGAACAGGGGAAAGCTTTCTTT. It is translated as CASSESGEQGKAFF.

This clonotype has ten or more counts. The chain is built from TRBV2 and TRBJ2-2; D may match TRBD1 or TRBD2 (5 bases each). This CDR3 has 14 amino acids. V was pared by 6 bases and J by 4 bases, with 12 bases between. The germline V gene encodes CDR1 SNHLY and CDR2 FYNNEI. The CDR3 DNA is TGTGCCAGCAGGCCGGGACCCCTCACCGGGGAGCTGTTTTTT. Translated: CASRPGPLTGELFF.

This clonotype was picked up many times. V gene TRBV19 combines with J gene TRBJ1-1; D not resolved. The germline gives CDR1 LNHDA, CDR2 SQIVND (reference sequence). The CDR3 consists of 13 residues. The germline V and J ends were trimmed by 4 bases and 1 base, with 7 bases remaining between them. In DNA, the CDR3 is TGTGCCAGTAGTAATCCTGGGAACACTGAAGCTTTCTTT. Protein sequence: CASSNPGNTEAFF.

This clonotype was counted ten times or more. The chain is built from TRBV29-1 and TRBJ2-2; D gene uncertain. Germline V CDR1 and CDR2: SQVTM, ANQGSEA. Trimming removed 4 bases from V and 0 bases from J, with 9 bases in between. The CDR3 is 14 amino acids. The CDR3 DNA sequence: TGCAGCGTTGCCAAGGCTCCGAACACCGGGGAGCTGTTTTTT. Residues: CSVAKAPNTGELFF.